This entry lists 2 T cell receptor beta chains sequenced from one sample in a study of OX40 agonist ivuxolimab in advanced cancers. Sequencing was performed with immunoSEQ multiplex PCR; in TCRdb, only in-frame clones are kept and a portion is missing. The profile shows about 58,000 clones, 80% to 90% of them singletons. The starting material was CD4+ or CD8+ T cells sorted from blood, obtained in a trial of the OX40 agonist ivuxolimab. These TCRs come from an adult with an advanced solid tumor such as melanoma, head and neck, liver or kidney cancer.

This CDR3 reads CASRSQAGVFLEQYF. In DNA, the CDR3 is TGTGCCAGCCGATCCCAAGCGGGAGTCTTTCTCGAGCAGTACTTC. The chain couples TRBV6-6 to TRBJ2-7; 8 positions match TRBD2. This CDR3 is 15 amino acids long. With 8 bases clipped from V and 6 bases from J, the junction kept 15 bases outside the gene matches. Germline values: CDR1 MNHNY, CDR2 SVGAGI (reference sequence).

V gene TRBV2 combines with J gene TRBJ1-1; TRBD1 matches 9 bases. From germline, CDR1 is SNHLY and CDR2 FYNNEI. With V trimmed by 6 bases and J by 5 bases, 4 bases remained unmatched. CDR3 length: 13 amino acids. The DNA of the CDR3 is TGTGCCAGCAGGGGACAGGGTTCGACTGAAGCTTTCTTT. This sequence encodes CASRGQGSTEAFF.